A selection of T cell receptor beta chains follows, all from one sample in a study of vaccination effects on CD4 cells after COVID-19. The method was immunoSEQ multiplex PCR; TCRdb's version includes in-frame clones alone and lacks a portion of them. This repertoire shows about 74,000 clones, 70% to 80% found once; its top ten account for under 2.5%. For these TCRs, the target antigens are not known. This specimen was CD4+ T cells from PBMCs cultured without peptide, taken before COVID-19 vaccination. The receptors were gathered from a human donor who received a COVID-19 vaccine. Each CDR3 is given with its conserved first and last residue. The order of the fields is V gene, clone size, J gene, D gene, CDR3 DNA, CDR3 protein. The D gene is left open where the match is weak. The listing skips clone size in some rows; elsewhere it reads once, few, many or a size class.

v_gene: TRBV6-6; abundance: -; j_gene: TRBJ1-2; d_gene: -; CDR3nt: TGTGCCAGCAGTCCCACAGGGAGAGAAGGCTACACCTTC; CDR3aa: CASSPTGREGYTF
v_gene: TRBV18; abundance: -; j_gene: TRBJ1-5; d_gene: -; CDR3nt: TGTGCCAGCCCCTATATGATTAGCTATAGCAATCAGCCCCAGCATTTT; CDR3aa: CASPYMISYSNQPQHF
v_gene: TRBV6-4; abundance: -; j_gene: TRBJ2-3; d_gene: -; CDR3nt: TGTGCCAGCAGTGGCGAGGACAGAGATACGCAGTATTTT; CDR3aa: CASSGEDRDTQYF
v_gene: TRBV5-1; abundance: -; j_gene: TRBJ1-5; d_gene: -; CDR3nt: TGCGCCAGCAGCTTGGCAGGAGGCAATCAGCCCCAGCATTTT; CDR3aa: CASSLAGGNQPQHF
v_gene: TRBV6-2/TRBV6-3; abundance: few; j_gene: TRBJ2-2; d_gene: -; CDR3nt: TGTGCCAGCAGCAAGGACGGATTGAGGGAGCTGTTTTTT; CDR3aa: CASSKDGLRELFF
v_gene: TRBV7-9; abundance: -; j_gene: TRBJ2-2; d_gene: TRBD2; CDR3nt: TGTGCCAGCAGCTTAGTCGGCGGGGGGCCTACCGGGGAGCTGTTTTTT; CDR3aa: CASSLVGGGPTGELFF
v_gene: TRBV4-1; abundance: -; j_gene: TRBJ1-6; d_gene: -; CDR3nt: TGCGCCAGCAGCCAATCCCCCGGGACGAGTAATTCACCCCTCCACTTT; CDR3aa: CASSQSPGTSNSPLHF
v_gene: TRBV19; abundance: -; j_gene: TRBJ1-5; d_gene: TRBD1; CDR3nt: TGTGCCAGTAGTATGGACAGGGGGGAGAATCAGCCCCAGCATTTT; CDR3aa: CASSMDRGENQPQHF
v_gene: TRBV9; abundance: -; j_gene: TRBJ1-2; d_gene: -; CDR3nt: TGTGCCAGCAGCAACCACCGGGATCCAATCTATGGCTACACCTTC; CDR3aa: CASSNHRDPIYGYTF
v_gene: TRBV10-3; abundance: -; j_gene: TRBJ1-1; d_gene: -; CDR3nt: TGTGCCATCAGTGGGAGGGGGGCTAGCACTGAAGCTTTCTTT; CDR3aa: CAISGRGASTEAFF
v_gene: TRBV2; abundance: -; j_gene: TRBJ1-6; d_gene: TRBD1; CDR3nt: TGTGCCAGCAGTGGACAGGGAAACAATTCACCCCTCCACTTT; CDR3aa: CASSGQGNNSPLHF
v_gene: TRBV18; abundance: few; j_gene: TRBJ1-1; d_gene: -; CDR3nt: TGTGCCAGCTCACAGGACGGTAACACTGAAGCTTTCTTT; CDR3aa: CASSQDGNTEAFF
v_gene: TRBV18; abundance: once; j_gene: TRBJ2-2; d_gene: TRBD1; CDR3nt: TGTGCCAGCTCACCGGACAGGGTTTTCGGGGAGCTGTTTTTT; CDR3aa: CASSPDRVFGELFF
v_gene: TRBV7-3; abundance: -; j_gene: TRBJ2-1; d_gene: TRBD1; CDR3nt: TGTGCCAGCAGCTACCACTCGAACAGGGGCCCCGATGAGCAGTTCTTC; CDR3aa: CASSYHSNRGPDEQFF
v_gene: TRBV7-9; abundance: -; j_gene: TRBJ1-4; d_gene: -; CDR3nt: TGTGCCAGCAGCTTAGAATTGGGCGGGAAACTGTTTTTT; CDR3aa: CASSLELGGKLFF
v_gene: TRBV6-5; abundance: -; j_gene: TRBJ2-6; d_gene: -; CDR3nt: TGTGCCAGCAGTCTCCTCTCTGGGGCCAACGTCCTGACTTTC; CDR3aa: CASSLLSGANVLTF
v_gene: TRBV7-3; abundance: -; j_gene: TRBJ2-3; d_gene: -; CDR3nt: TGTGCCAGCAGCTTAGCCAGAGATACGCAGTATTTT; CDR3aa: CASSLARDTQYF
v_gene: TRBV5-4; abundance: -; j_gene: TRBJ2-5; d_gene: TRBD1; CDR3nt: TGTGCCAGCAGCTTGCGGGACAGGGGTGGAGAGACCCAGTACTTC; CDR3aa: CASSLRDRGGETQYF
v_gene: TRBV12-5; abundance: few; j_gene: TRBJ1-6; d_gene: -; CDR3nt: TGTGCTAGTGGTTTGTTCAGTGGGGATTGGGGTTCACCCCTCCACTTT; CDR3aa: CASGLFSGDWGSPLHF
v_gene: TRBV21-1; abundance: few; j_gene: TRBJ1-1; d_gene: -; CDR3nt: TGTGCCAGCAGCATAGGGGTCACTGAAGCTTTCTTT; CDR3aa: CASSIGVTEAFF
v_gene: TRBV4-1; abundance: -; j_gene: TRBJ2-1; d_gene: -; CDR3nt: TGCGCCAGCAGCCAAGAGACCTCCCGGGGGGCTTACTACAATGAGCAGTTCTTC; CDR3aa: CASSQETSRGAYYNEQFF
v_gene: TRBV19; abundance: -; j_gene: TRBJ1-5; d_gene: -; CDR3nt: TGTGCCAGTAGTCCCCTCTGGGGGACTAGCAATCAGCCCCAGCATTTT; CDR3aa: CASSPLWGTSNQPQHF
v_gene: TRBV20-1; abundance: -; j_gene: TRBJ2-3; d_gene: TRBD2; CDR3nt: TGCAGTGCTAGTTCCCCAGGACTAGCGGGGGGATCCACAGATACGCAGTATTTT; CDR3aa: CSASSPGLAGGSTDTQYF
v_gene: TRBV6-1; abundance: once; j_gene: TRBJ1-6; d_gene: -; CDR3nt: TGTGCCAGCAGTGAGGGCAGGGCCCTTCACTTT; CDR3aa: CASSEGRALHF
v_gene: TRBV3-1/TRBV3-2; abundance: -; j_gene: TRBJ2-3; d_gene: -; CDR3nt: TGTGCCAGCAGCCAAGCGGGGGCGGATACGCAGTATTTT; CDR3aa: CASSQAGADTQYF
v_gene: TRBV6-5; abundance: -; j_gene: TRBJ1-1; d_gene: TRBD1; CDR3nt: TGTGCCAGCAGTTACAGGGGGCCTGCTGAAGCTTTCTTT; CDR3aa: CASSYRGPAEAFF
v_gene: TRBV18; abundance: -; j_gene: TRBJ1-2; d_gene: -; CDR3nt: TGTGCCAGCTCACCATACAGGGACGATGGCTACACCTTC; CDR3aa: CASSPYRDDGYTF
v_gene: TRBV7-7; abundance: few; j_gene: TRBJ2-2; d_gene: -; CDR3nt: TGTGCCAGCAGCCCTTCCCCCGCCACCGGGGAGCTGTTTTTT; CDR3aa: CASSPSPATGELFF